In its sample, the clone carrying this TCR beta chain was seen a few times. What it binds is unknown. The sample is drawn from a study of cytomegalovirus exposure and HLA in healthy donors. The study's findings and limits: Later on, analysis showed that most CMV-associated TCR beta chains appeared to be HLA-restricted.

J was trimmed by 4 bases and V by 2 bases; bases with no gene match: 2. Germline CDR1 MDHEN, CDR2 SYDVKM. The CDR3 totals 14 residues. 13 Jbeta primers and 60 Vbeta primers were used for the PCR. Measured with immunoSEQ multiplex PCR; TCRdb has only the in-frame clones, and not every one. The sample has about 120,000 clones; roughly 63% are singletons. The specimen was PBMCs. The chain employs TRBV28 and TRBJ2-7; 10 bases are a match to TRBD1. The sequence came from a man aged 35-49 years in good health and CMV-seropositive. The CDR3 coding sequence is TGTGCCAGCAGTTTAGGACAGGGGGAATACGAGCAGTACTTC. Amino acids: CASSLGQGEYEQYF.